This TCR beta chain comes out of a study of T-cell memory formation after mild COVID-19. Study-level background: TCR clusters largely stayed donor specific.

Using its own MiXCR run on the 5' RACE reads, TCRdb lists one record per CDR3 protein. The table includes 50,000 or so distinct CDR3 sequences, about 27% detected once. Germline assignment: CDR1 MNHEY and CDR2 SVGAGI. V lost 6 bases and J lost 5; bases outside the gene matches: 13. This CDR3 is 16 amino acids long. Points from the study as a whole: Contracting CD8+ clones were enriched in EMRA, CD4+ mainly in CM and EM. Memory cells collected pre-infection included some clones that later responded, suggesting cross-reactive memory joined.

This clonotype was seen only a few times. Antigen: not known. This chain uses TRBV6-5 with TRBJ2-1; 7 bases map to TRBD1. The sample was PBMCs or a T cell subset sorted from them (not recorded which). This TCR was sampled from a man in his late teens or twenties who had mild COVID-19 (a few samples of this study predate the infection). Cell type and time point are not known. The CDR3 DNA follows: TGTGCCAGCAGCCAAAGCCAGGGACAGCCACACAATGAGCAGTTCTTC. Translating it yields CASSQSQGQPHNEQFF.